What follows describes a single T cell receptor beta chain. The antigen is undetermined. Because the CDR3's place on the DNA is in doubt, the DNA is left out and the CDR3 is given as listed by TCRdb. The sample is drawn from a study of CD8+CD57+ T cells in acquired aplastic anemia. Study-level background: Sorted CD4+ and CD8+ cell DNA averaged roughly 3.2 ug. Reads per healthy sample averaged about 10 million (CD4+) and some 11 million (CD8+). The study's findings and limits: The number of CD8+ CDR3 sequences shared by patients and controls was 25 to 35.

Template material for TCR beta VDJ and CDR3 profiling consisted of genomic DNA. In TCRdb, the reads were re-called with MiXCR into one record per CDR3 protein. The table includes 100,000 to 150,000 distinct CDR3 sequences, approximately 41% detected once. 13 amino acids form the CDR3, both terminal residues included. Germline CDR1 is LNHDA and CDR2 is SQIVND (reference sequence). The sample taken for sequencing was sorted CD4+, CD8+, or CD8+CD57+ T cells (not recorded which) from PBMCs. The source is a human donor in good health, serving as a control. This chain joins TRBV19 and TRBJ1-4; the D call in the table, TRBD1, was not verified against the DNA. The CDR3: CASTSGQHEKLFF.